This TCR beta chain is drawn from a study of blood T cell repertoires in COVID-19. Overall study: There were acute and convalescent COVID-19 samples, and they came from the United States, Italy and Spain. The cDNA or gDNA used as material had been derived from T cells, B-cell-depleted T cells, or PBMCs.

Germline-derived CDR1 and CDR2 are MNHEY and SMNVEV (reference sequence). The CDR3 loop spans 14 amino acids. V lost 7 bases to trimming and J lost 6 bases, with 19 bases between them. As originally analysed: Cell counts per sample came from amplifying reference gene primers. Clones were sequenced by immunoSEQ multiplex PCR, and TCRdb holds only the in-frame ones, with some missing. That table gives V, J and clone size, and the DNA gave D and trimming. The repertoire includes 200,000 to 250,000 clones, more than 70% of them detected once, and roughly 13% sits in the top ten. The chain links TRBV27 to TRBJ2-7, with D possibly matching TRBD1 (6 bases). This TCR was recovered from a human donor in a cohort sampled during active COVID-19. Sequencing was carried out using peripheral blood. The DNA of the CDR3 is TGTGCCAGCATATTATCCAGGGGCTCCAGCGAGCAGTACTTC. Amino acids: CASILSRGSSEQYF.